This T cell receptor (beta chain) derives from a study of blood T cell repertoires in COVID-19. Overall study context: Acute-phase and convalescent COVID-19 samples originated in the United States, Italy and Spain. The analysed material was cDNA or gDNA that came from T cells, B-cell-depleted T cells, or PBMCs.

Original methodology: Cell counts per sample came from amplifying reference gene primers. The assay was immunoSEQ multiplex PCR, and TCRdb's table has in-frame clones only and misses some. The V and J calls and the clone size are those of that table, but D and trimming were determined from the DNA. The table lists more than 250,000 clones, 75% to 90% of them singletons, with 4.6% in the top ten. Germline trimming cut 10 bases from V and 3 bases from J; bases unmatched to any gene: 11. The CDR3 is made up of 14 amino acids. Looked up from germline, CDR1 is SGHVS and CDR2 is FNYEAQ. Specimen: peripheral blood. This rearrangement joins TRBV7-6 to TRBJ2-5, with 7 bases identical to TRBD2. The receptor's source is a man aged 60 to 69 who had recovered from COVID-19. For the CDR3, the DNA is TGTGCCACCACGGGGGGAGGGTATAAAGAGACCCAGTACTTC. Translated: CATTGGGYKETQYF.